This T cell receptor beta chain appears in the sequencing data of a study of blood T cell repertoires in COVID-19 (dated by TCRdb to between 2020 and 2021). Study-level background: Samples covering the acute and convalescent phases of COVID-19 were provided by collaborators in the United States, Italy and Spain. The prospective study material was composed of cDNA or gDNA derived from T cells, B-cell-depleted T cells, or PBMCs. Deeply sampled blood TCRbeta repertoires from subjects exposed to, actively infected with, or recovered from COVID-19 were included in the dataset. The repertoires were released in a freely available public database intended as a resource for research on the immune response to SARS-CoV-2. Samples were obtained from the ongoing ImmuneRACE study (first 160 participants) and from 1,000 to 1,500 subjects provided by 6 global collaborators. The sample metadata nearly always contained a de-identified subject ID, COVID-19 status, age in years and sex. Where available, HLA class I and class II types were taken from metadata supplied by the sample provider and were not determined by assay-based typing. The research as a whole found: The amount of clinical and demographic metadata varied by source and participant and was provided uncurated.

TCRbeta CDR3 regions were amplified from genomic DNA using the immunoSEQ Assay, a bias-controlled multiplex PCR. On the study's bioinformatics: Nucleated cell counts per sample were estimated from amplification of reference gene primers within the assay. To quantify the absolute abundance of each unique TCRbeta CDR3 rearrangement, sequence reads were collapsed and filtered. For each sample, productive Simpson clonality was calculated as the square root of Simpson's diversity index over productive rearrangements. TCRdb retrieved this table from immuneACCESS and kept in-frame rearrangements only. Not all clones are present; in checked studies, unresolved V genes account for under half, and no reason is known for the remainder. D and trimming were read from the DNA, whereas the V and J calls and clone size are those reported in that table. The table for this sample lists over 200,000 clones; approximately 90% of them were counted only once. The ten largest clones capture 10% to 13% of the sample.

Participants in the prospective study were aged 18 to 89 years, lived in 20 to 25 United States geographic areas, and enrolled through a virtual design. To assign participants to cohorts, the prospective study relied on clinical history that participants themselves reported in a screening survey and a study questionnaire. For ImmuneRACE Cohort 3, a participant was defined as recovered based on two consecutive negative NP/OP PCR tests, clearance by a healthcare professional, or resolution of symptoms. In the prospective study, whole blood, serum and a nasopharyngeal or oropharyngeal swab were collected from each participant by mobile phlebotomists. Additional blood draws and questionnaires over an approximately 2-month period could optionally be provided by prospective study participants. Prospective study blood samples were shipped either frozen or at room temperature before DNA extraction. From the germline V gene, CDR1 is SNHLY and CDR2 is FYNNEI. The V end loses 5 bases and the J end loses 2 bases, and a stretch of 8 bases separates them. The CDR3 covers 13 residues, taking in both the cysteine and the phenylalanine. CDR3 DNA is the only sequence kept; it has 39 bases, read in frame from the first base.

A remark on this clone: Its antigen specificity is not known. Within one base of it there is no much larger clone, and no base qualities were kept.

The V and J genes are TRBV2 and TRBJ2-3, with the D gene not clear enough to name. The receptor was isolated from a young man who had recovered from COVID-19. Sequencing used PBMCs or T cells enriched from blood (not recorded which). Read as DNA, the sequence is TGTGCCAGCAGTAACCGACTCACAGATACGCAGTATTTT. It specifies CASSNRLTDTQYF.